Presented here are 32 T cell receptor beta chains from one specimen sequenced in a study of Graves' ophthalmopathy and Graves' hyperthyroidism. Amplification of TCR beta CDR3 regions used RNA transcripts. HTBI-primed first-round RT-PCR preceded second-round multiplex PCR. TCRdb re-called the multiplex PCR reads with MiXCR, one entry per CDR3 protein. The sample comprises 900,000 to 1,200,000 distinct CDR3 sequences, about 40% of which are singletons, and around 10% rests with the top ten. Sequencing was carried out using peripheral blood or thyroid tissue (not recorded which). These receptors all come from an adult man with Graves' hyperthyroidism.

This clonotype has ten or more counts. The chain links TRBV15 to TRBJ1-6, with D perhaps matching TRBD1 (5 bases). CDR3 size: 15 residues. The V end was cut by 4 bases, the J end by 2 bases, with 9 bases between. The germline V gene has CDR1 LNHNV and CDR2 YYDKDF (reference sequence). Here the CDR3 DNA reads TGTGCCACCAGCACCGCGGGGCCCTATAATTCACCCCTCCACTTT. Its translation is CATSTAGPYNSPLHF.

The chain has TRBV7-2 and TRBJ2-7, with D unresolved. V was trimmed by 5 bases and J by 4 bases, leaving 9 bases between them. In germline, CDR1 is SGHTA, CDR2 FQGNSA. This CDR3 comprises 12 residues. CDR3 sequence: CASSGYGYEQYF. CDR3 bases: TGTGCCAGCAGCGGGTACGGGTACGAGCAGTACTTC.

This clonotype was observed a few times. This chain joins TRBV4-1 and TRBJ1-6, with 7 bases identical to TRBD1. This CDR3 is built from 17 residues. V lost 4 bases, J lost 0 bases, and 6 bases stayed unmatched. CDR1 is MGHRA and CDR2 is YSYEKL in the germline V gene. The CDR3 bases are TGCGCCAGCAGCCGGCAGGGGGACGGCTCCTATAATTCACCCCTCCACTTT. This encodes CASSRQGDGSYNSPLHF.

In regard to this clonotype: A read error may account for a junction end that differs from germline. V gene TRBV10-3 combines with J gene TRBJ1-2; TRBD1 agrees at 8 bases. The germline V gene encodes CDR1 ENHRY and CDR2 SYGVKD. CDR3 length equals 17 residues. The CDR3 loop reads CAISKSSGTGGNYGYTF. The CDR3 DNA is TGTGCCATCAGTAAGTCCTCTGGGACAGGCGGGAACTATGGCTACACCTTC.

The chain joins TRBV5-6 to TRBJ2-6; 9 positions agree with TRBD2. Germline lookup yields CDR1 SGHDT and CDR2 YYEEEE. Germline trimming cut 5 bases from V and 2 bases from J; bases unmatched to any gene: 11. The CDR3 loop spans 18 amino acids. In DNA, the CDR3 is TGTGCCAGCAGTTCTCCGGGACTAGCTGTAGCTGGGGCCAACGTCCTGACTTTC. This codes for CASSSPGLAVAGANVLTF.

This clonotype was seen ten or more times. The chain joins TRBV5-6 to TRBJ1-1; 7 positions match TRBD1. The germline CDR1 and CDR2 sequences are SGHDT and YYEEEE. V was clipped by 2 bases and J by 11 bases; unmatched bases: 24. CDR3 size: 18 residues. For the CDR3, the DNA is TGTGCCAGCAGCTTAGAGCCAGGGGGAAGAGTGGAAGTGGAGAGGGCTTTCTTT. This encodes CASSLEPGGRVEVERAFF.

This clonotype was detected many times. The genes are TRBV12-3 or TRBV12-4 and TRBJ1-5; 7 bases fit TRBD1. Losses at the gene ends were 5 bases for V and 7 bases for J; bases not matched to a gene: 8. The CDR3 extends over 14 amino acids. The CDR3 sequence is CASSPPPGGQPQHF. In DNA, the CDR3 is TGTGCCAGCAGTCCACCTCCAGGGGGACAGCCCCAGCATTTT.

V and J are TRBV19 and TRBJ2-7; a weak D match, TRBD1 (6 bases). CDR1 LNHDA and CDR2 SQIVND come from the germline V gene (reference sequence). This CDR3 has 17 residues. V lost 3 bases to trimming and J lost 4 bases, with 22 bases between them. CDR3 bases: TGTGCCAGTAGTATCGCCAGGGGAGTACCTATTTCTTACGAGCAGTACTTC. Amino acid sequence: CASSIARGVPISYEQYF.

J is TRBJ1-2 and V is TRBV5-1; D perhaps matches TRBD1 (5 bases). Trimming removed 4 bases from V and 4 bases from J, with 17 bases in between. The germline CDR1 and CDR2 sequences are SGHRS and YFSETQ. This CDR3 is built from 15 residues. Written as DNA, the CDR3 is TGCGCCAGCAGCATAACCGGGACGGGCTTCTATGGCTACACCTTC. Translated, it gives CASSITGTGFYGYTF. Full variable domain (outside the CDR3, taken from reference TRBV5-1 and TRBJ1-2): KAGVTQTPRYLIKTRGQQVTLSCSPISGHRSVSWYQQTPGQGLQFLFEYFSETQRNKGNFPGRFSGRQFSNSRSEMNVSTLELGDSALYLCASSITGTGFYGYTFGSGTRLTVV.

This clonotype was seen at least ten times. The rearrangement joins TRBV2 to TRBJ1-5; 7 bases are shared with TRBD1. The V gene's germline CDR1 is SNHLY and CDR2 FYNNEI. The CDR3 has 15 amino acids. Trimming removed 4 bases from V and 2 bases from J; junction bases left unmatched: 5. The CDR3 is CASSGLGGGNQPQHF. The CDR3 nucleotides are TGTGCCAGCAGTGGCTTAGGGGGCGGCAATCAGCCCCAGCATTTT.

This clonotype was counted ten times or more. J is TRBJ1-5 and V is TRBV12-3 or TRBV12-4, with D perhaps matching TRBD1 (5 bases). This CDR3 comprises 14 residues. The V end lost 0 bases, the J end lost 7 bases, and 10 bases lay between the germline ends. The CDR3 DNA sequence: TGTGCCAGCAGTTTAGCGGCAGGGTCCCAGCCCCAGCATTTT. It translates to CASSLAAGSQPQHF.

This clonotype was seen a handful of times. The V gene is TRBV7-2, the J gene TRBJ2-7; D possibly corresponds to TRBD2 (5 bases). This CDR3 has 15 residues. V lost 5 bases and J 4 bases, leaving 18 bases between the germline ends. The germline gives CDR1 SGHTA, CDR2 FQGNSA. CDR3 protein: CASSKQLVSNYEQYF. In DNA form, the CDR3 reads TGTGCCAGCAGCAAACAACTAGTCTCTAATTACGAGCAGTACTTC.

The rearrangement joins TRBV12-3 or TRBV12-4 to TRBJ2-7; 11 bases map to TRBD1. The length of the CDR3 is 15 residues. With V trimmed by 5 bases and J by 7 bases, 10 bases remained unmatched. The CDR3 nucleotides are TGTGCCAGCAGTCCGGATAGGACAGGGGGCTATGAGCAGTACTTC. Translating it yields CASSPDRTGGYEQYF.

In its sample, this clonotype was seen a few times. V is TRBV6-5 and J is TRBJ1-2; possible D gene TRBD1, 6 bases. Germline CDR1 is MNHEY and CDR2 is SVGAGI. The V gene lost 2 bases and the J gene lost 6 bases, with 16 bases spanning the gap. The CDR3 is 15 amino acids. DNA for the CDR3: TGTGCCAGCAGTTACCGAGCAGATTCAGGGGATGGCTACACCTTC. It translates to CASSYRADSGDGYTF.

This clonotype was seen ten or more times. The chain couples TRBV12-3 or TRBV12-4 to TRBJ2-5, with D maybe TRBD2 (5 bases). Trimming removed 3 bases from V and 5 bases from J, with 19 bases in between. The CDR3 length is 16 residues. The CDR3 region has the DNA TGTGCCAGCAGTTTTTGGGCGACTAATTCGAGGGAGACCCAGTACTTC. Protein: CASSFWATNSRETQYF.

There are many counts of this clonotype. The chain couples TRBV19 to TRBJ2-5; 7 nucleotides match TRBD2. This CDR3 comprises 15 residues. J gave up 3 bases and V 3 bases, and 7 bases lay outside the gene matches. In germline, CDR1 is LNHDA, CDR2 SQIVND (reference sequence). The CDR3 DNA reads TGTGCCAGTAGTATCGGGGGGACCTTGAAAGAGACCCAGTACTTC. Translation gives CASSIGGTLKETQYF.

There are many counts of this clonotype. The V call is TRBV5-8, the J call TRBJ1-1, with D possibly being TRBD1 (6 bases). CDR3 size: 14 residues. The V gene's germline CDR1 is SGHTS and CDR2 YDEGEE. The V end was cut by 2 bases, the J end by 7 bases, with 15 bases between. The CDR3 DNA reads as TGTGCCAGCAGCTTTAAAACAGGGAGGGGTGAAGCTTTCTTT. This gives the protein CASSFKTGRGEAFF.

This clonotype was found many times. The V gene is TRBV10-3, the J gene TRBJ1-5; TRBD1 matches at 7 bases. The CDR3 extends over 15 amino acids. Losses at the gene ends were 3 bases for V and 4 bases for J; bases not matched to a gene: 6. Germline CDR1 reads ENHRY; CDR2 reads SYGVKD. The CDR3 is CAISEKGTANQPQHF. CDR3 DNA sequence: TGTGCCATCAGTGAAAAAGGGACAGCTAATCAGCCCCAGCATTTT.

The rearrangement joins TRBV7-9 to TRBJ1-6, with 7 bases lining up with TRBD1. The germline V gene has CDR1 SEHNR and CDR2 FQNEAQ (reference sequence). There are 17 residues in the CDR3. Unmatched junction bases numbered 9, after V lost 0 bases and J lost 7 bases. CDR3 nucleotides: TGTGCCAGCAGCTTAGCCGGGAAAGGGGGCTTAAATTCACCCCTCCACTTT. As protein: CASSLAGKGGLNSPLHF.

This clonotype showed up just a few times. Written as DNA, the CDR3 is TGTGCCAGCTCACCAGGGCAGGGGTTTAGCCCTGAAGCTTTCTTT. Protein sequence: CASSPGQGFSPEAFF. The chain joins TRBV18 to TRBJ1-1; D might be TRBD1 (6 bases). Deletions cut 2 bases from V and 6 bases from J, with 16 bases between. The CDR3 length is 15 residues. CDR1 KGHSH and CDR2 LQKENI come from the germline V gene.

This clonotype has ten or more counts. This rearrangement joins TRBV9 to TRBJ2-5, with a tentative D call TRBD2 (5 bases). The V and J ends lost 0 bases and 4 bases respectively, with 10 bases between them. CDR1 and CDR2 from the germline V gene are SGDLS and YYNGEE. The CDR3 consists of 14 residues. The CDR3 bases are TGTGCCAGCAGCGTAGGGACGGGGTTAGAGACCCAGTACTTC. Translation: CASSVGTGLETQYF.

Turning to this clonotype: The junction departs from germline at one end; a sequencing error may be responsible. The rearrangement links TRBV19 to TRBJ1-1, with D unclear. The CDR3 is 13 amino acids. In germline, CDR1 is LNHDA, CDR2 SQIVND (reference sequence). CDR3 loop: CASGISGNTEAFF. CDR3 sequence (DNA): TGTGCCAGTGGTATTAGCGGGAACACCGAAGCTTTCTTT.

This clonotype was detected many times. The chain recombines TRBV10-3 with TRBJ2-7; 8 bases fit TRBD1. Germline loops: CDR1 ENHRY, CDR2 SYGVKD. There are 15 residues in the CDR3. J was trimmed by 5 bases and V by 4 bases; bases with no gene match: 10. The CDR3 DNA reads TGTGCCATCAGTGGCCGAGGGCAGGGGGCGGACGAGCAGTACTTC. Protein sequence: CAISGRGQGADEQYF.

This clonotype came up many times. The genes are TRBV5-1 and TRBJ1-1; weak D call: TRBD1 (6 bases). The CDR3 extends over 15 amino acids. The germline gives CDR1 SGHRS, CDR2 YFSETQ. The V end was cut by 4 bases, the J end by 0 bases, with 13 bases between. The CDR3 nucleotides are TGCGCCAGCAGCCGAAAACAGGGATTGAACACTGAAGCTTTCTTT. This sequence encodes CASSRKQGLNTEAFF.

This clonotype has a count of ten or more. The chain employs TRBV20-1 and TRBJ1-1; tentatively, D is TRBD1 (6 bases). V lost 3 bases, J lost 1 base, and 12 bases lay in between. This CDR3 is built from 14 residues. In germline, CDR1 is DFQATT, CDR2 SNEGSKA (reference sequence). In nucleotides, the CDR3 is TGCAGTGCTAGGGGGCTGGGGGCGAACACTGAAGCTTTCTTT. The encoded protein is CSARGLGANTEAFF.

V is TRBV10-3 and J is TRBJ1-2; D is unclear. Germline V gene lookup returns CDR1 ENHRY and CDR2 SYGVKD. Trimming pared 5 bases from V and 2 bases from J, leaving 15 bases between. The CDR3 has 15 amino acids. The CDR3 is CAISPPGSQNYGYTF. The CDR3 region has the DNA TGTGCCATCAGTCCCCCCGGGAGTCAAAACTATGGCTACACCTTC.

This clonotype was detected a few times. The chain's CDR3 is CASSTPRPSSGANVLTF. The DNA for the CDR3 is TGTGCCAGCAGTACACCGAGACCAAGCTCTGGGGCCAACGTCCTGACTTTC. The chain couples TRBV6-2 or TRBV6-3 to TRBJ2-6, with D hard to call. Between the trimmed V and J ends, which lost 5 bases and 0 bases, there was a span of 14 bases. Germline values: CDR1 MNHEY, CDR2 SVGEGT. This CDR3 region has 17 residues.

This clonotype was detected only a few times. In DNA, the CDR3 is TGTGCCAGCAGTGCTTCGACAGGGGGCACTGAAGCTTTCTTT. The encoded protein is CASSASTGGTEAFF. The rearrangement links TRBV6-4 to TRBJ1-1, with 9 bases lining up with TRBD1. Germline trimming cut 4 bases from V and 4 bases from J; bases unmatched to any gene: 4. The CDR3 sequence is 14 residues long. Germline V gene data show CDR1 as MRHNA and CDR2 as SNTAGT.

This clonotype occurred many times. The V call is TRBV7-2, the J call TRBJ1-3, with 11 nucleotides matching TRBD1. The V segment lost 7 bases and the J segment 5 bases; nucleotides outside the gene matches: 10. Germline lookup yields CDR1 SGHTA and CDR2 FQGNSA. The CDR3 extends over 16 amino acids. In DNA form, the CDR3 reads TGTGCCAGCAACATCCCGGGACAGGGGGAGAGAAACACCATATATTTT. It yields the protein CASNIPGQGERNTIYF.

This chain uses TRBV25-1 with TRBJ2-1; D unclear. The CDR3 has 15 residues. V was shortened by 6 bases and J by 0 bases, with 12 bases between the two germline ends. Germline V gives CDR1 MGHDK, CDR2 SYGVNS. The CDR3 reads CASSFGLSSYNEQFF. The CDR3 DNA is TGTGCCAGCAGCTTCGGCCTCAGCTCCTACAATGAGCAGTTCTTC.

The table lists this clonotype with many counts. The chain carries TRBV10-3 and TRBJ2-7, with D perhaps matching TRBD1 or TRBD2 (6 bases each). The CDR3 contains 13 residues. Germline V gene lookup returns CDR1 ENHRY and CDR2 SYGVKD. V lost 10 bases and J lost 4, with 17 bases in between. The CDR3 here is CASTGGAVYEQYF. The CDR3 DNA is TGTGCCAGCACCGGGGGCGCGGTGTACGAGCAGTACTTC.

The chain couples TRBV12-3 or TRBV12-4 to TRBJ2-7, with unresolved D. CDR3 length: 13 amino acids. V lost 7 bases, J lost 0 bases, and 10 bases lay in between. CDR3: CASIGGNSYEQYF. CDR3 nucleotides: TGTGCCAGCATTGGCGGAAACTCCTACGAGCAGTACTTC.